This T cell receptor beta chain was identified in a study of vaccination and CD4 T cells after COVID-19. Study-wide points: Analysis covered relatively few convalescent patients and lacked any early post-infection timepoints.

The treatment was: roughly 11-day PBMC culture with coronavirus spike peptide pools or control peptides (ViraFEST assay). It was before the COVID-19 pandemic (2011-2018) that the unexposed donor's CD4+ T cells were collected. This clonotype was seen only a few times. Antigen unknown. Cultured CD4+ T cell DNA underwent sequencing with the Oncomine TCR Beta short-read assay. Genomic DNA was extracted from cultured CD4+ T cells. TCRdb itself ran the PCR reads through MiXCR, one entry per CDR3 protein. The data hold 6,200 or so distinct CDR3 sequences, with approximately 33% observed a single time. The CDR3 runs 13 residues. V lost 3 bases and J lost 4; bases outside the gene matches: 3. Germline CDR1 reads SGHRS; CDR2 reads YFSETQ.

The chain has TRBV5-1 and TRBJ2-5, with 7 nucleotides matching TRBD2. The clonotype comes from a human donor in good health. Material for sequencing was CD4+ T cells from blood, cultured in vitro. The CDR3 coding sequence is TGCGCCAGCAGCTCGGGACTAACAGAGACCCAGTACTTC. It translates to CASSSGLTETQYF.